The clone carrying this TCR beta chain turned up a few times. Its specificity is unknown. This sample is drawn from a study of T cell repertoires in cytomegalovirus infection. Study information: Both a matching HLA type and CMV infection were indicated by public TCR beta signatures. Findings and caveats of the study: Identification of carriers of CMV plus the relevant HLA was performed using cumulative public TCR beta family frequency. The response measured ex vivo was dominated by TCR beta clonotypes (HLA-C-restricted and CMV-specific).

TCRdb fed the reads into MiXCR, producing one record per CDR3 protein. This table has about 180,000 distinct CDR3 sequences, over 13% appearing once. The germline gives CDR1 SEHNR, CDR2 FQNEAQ (reference sequence). Trimming took 6 bases from V and 0 from J; bases not matched to a gene: 4. The CDR3 has 15 amino acids. The chain employs TRBV7-9 and TRBJ1-4; 7 positions agree with TRBD1. Sequencing used PBMCs. This TCR was sampled from a human donor in good health (CMV status not recorded). Some clones in this sample may be carry-over from other donors' samples. The CDR3 nucleotides are TGTGCCAGCAGGAAAACAGGGGCAACTAATGAAAAACTGTTTTTT. Encoded protein: CASRKTGATNEKLFF.